Sequencing of this T cell receptor (beta chain) was carried out in a study of T cells expressing NK-cell markers. Study in general: HCMV serostatus: seven of eight sequenced donors positive, one negative.

After re-calling the 5' RACE reads, TCRdb lists one entry per CDR3 protein, DNA absent. The sample includes around 260,000 distinct CDR3 sequences. Sequenced material: blood T cells: a sorted CD56 or NKG2C T cell subset, CD4+ or CD8+ T cells, or bulk PBMC T cells (not recorded which). This TCR was sampled from a woman between 18 and 69 years old in good health.

The CDR3 loop reads CATSREESGGEKAPLHF. The chain joins TRBV15 to TRBJ1-6. Germline-derived CDR1 and CDR2 are LNHNV and YYDKDF (reference sequence). The CDR3 consists of 17 residues.